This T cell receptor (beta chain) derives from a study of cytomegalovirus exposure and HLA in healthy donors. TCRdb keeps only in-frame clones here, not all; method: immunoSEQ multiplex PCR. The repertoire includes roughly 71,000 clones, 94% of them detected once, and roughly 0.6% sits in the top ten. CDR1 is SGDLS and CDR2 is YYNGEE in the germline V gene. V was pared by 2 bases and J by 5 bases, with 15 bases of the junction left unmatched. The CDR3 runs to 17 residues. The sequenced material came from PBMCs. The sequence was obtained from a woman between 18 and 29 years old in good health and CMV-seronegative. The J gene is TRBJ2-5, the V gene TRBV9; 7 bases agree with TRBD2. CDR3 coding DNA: TGTGCCAGCAGCGTGCGACACGGGCGGGGGATGGGGGAGACCCAGTACTTC. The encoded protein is CASSVRHGRGMGETQYF.